The entry that follows covers one T cell receptor (beta chain) sequence. This sample was taken from a study of shared clonotypes between healthy human individuals. This table comes from immunoSEQ multiplex PCR, and its TCRdb copy is limited to in-frame clones, with some not included. The table shows about 1 million clones, with about 75% occurring only once. The clonotype originates from a man between 18 and 35 years old in good health. The sequenced sample was memory CD4+ T cells sorted from blood. The subset is: CD45RA-negative fraction.

The CDR3 sequence is CASSVRAGGNSGELFF. DNA for the CDR3: TGTGCCAGCAGTGTTAGGGCAGGGGGTAACTCCGGGGAGCTGTTTTTT. This chain links TRBV6-1 with TRBJ2-2; 7 nucleotides agree with TRBD1. The V gene end was trimmed by 4 bases and the J gene end by 6 bases; junction bases not matched to a gene: 11. Germline V lookup: CDR1 MNHNS, CDR2 SASEGT. This CDR3 region has 16 residues.